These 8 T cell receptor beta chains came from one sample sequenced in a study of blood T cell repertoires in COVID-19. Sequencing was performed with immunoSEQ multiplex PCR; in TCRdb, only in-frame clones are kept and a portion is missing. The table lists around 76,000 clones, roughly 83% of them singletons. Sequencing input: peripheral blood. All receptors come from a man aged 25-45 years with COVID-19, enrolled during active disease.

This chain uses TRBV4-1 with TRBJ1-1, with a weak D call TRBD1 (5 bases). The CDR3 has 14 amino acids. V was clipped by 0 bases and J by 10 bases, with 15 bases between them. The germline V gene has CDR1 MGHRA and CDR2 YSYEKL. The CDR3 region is CASSQDNGLTGAFF. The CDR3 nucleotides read TGCGCCAGCAGCCAAGATAACGGCCTAACAGGAGCTTTCTTT.

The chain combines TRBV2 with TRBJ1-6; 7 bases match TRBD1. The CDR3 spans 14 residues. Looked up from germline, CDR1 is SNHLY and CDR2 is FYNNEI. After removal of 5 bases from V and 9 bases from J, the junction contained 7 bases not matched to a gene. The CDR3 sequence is CASSKGTVTSPLHF. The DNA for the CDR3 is TGTGCCAGCAGTAAAGGGACAGTAACTTCACCCCTCCACTTT.

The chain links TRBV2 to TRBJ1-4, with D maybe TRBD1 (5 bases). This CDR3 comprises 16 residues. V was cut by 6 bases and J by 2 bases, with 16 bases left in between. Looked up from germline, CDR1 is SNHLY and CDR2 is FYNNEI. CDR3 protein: CASSYRQGGTNEKLFF. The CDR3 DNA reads TGTGCCAGCAGCTATAGGCAGGGAGGGACTAATGAAAAACTGTTTTTT.

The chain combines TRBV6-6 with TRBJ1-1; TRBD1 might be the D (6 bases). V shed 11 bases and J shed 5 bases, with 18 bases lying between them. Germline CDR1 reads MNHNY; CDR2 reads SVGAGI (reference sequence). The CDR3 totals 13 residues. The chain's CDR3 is CAASWGGPTEAFF. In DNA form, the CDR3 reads TGTGCCGCTTCCTGGGGGGGGCCTACTGAAGCTTTCTTT.

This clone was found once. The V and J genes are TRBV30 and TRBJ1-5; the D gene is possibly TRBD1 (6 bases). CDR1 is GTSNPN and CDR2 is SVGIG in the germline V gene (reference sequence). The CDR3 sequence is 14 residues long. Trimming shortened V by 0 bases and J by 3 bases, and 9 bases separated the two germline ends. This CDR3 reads CAWSVGGLNQPQHF. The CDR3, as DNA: TGTGCCTGGAGTGTGGGGGGGCTCAATCAGCCCCAGCATTTT.

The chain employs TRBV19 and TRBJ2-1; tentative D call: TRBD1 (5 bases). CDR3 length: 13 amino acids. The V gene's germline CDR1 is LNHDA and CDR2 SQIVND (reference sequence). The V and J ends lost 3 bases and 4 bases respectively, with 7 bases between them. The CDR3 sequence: CASSMGLYNEQFF. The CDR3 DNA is TGTGCCAGTAGTATGGGGCTATACAATGAGCAGTTCTTC. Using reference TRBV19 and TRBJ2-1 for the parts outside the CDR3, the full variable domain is DGGITQSPKYLFRKEGQNVTLSCEQNLNHDAMYWYRQDPGQGLRLIYYSQIVNDFQKGDIAEGYSVSREKKESFPLTVTSAQKNPTAFYLCASSMGLYNEQFFGPGTRLTVL.

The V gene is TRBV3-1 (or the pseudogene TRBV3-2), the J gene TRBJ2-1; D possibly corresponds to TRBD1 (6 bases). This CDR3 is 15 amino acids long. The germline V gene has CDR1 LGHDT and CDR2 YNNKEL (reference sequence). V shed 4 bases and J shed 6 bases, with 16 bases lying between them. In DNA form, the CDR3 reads TGTGCCAGCAGCCCCCAGGGGCTAGCAGTCAATGAGCAGTTCTTC. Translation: CASSPQGLAVNEQFF.

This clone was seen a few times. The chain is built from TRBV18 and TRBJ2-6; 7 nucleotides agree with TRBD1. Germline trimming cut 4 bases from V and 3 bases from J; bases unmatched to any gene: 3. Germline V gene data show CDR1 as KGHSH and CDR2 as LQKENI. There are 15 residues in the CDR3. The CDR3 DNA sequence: TGTGCCAGCTCACAACCAGGGGGTGGGGCCAACGTCCTGACTTTC. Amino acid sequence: CASSQPGGGANVLTF.